The 8 T cell receptor beta chains reported below all come from one sample, sequenced in a study of T-cell memory formation after mild COVID-19. TCRdb fed the 5' RACE reads into MiXCR, producing one record per CDR3 protein. The data show about 400,000 distinct CDR3 sequences, with roughly 15% seen just once and roughly a fifth held by the top ten. Sequencing used PBMCs or a T cell subset sorted from them (not recorded which). These receptors were collected from a man aged 18 to 29 who had mild COVID-19 (a few samples of this study predate the infection). Cell type and time point are not known.

V is TRBV27 and J is TRBJ1-2; 10 nucleotides agree with TRBD1. The germline V gene has CDR1 MNHEY and CDR2 SMNVEV (reference sequence). Trimming took 6 bases from V and 4 from J; bases not matched to a gene: 11. The CDR3 runs to 16 residues. This chain's CDR3 is CASRQHGTGEGYGYTF. The CDR3 DNA reads TGTGCCAGCAGGCAGCACGGGACAGGGGAGGGCTATGGCTACACCTTC.

The table lists this clonotype with a few counts. The DNA of the CDR3 is TGCGCCAGCAGCCATCCGGGACAGGGAGGTGGAAACACCATATATTTT. Protein product: CASSHPGQGGGNTIYF. The chain couples TRBV4-1 to TRBJ1-3; 9 bases agree with TRBD1. CDR3 length: 16 amino acids. The V segment lost 3 bases and the J segment 3 bases; nucleotides outside the gene matches: 6. Germline CDR1 MGHRA, CDR2 YSYEKL.

The V call is TRBV5-4, the J call TRBJ2-1; no firm D call. With 5 bases removed from V and 5 bases from J, the gap between germline ends came to 17 bases. From germline, CDR1 is SGHNT and CDR2 YYREEE (reference sequence). The CDR3 runs 15 residues. The CDR3 nucleotides are TGTGCCAGCAGTGCCCTGAGCGTAGGTGACAATGAGCAGTTCTTC. Translating gives CASSALSVGDNEQFF.

This clonotype was picked up a small number of times. The chain combines TRBV25-1 with TRBJ1-2; weak D call: TRBD1 (6 bases). The V gene's germline CDR1 is MGHDK and CDR2 SYGVNS. The CDR3 has 13 residues. V gave up 10 bases and J gave up 5 bases, with 17 bases separating them. The CDR3 nucleotides read TGTGCCACCCTAGGGGGGTTACGGTATGGCTACACCTTC. The encoded protein is CATLGGLRYGYTF.

This clonotype has more than one count but fewer than ten. The chain has TRBV4-1 and TRBJ2-3; 11 bases match TRBD2. The junction had 2 bases not matched to a gene; V was cut back by 0 bases and J by 0 bases. This CDR3 has 17 amino acids. Germline V gene data show CDR1 as MGHRA and CDR2 as YSYEKL. The CDR3 nucleotides read TGCGCCAGCAGCCAAGATGGGACTAGCGGTAGCACAGATACGCAGTATTTT. Translating gives CASSQDGTSGSTDTQYF.

The chain carries TRBV6-6 and TRBJ1-4; D might be TRBD1 (5 bases). The V end was cut by 7 bases, the J end by 10 bases, with 16 bases between. Germline assignment: CDR1 MNHNY and CDR2 SVGAGI (reference sequence). This CDR3 is built from 13 residues. This CDR3 reads CASNAGTLGKLFF. CDR3 DNA: TGTGCCAGCAATGCCGGGACCCTTGGAAAACTGTTTTTT.

The V and J genes are TRBV7-9 and TRBJ2-3, with 12 bases that match TRBD2. Trimming cost V 2 bases and J 2 bases; bases outside gene matches: 2. The germline V gene encodes CDR1 SEHNR and CDR2 FQNEAQ (reference sequence). The CDR3 runs 16 residues. CDR3 nucleotides: TGTGCCAGCAGCTTATGGACTAGCGGGAACACAGATACGCAGTATTTT. Translation: CASSLWTSGNTDTQYF.

The chain has TRBV7-8 and TRBJ1-1; D is possibly TRBD1 (6 bases). Germline CDR1 reads SGHVS; CDR2 reads FQNEAQ. V lost 5 bases and J 1 base, leaving 20 bases between the germline ends. The CDR3 is 17 residues long. The CDR3 protein is CASSPTTTGLGNTEAFF. The CDR3 DNA follows: TGTGCCAGCAGCCCGACCACTACAGGGTTGGGGAACACTGAAGCTTTCTTT.